What follows are 23 T cell receptor beta chains derived from one specimen sequenced in a study of blood T cell repertoires in COVID-19. This table comes from immunoSEQ multiplex PCR, and its TCRdb copy is limited to in-frame clones, with some not included. The table shows 300,000 to 350,000 clones, with 90% occurring only once. The sequencing sample was made of PBMCs or T cells enriched from blood (not recorded which). Every receptor here comes from a woman aged 25 to 39 who had been exposed to COVID-19.

CDR3 nucleotides: TGTGCCAGTAGTACATCGGGGGTCCACGAGCAGTACTTC. It yields the protein CASSTSGVHEQYF. V is TRBV19 and J is TRBJ2-7; D is perhaps TRBD2 (6 bases). The CDR3 runs 13 residues. Germline V gene sequence: CDR1 LNHDA, CDR2 SQIVND (reference sequence). V was shortened by 4 bases and J by 5 bases, with 12 bases between the two germline ends.

The rearrangement links TRBV18 to TRBJ1-2; no firm D call. Trimming removed 2 bases from V and 6 bases from J, with 10 bases in between. The CDR3 runs 13 residues. Germline-derived CDR1 and CDR2 are KGHSH and LQKENI. The CDR3 bases are TGTGCCAGCTCACCAGCGGGCGCCGATGGCTACACCTTC. Its translation is CASSPAGADGYTF.

This chain connects TRBV4-3 to TRBJ1-3, with D hard to call. The germline V gene encodes CDR1 LGHNA and CDR2 YSLEER. V lost 4 bases, J lost 2 bases, and 12 bases lay in between. The CDR3 contains 15 residues. In DNA, the CDR3 is TGCGCCAGCAGCCGGACGGGGAACCCTGGAAACACCATATATTTT. Its translation: CASSRTGNPGNTIYF.

The chain uses TRBV20-1 and TRBJ2-3; 7 nucleotides agree with TRBD1. V shed 6 bases, J shed 6 bases, and the junction held 9 bases outside the gene matches. The CDR3 extends over 13 amino acids. The germline CDR1 and CDR2 sequences are DFQATT and SNEGSKA (reference sequence). The CDR3: CSASRRGPDTQYF. In DNA form, the CDR3 reads TGCAGTGCGAGTAGAAGGGGGCCGGATACGCAGTATTTT.

J is TRBJ1-1 and V is TRBV7-8; D perhaps matches TRBD1 (5 bases). This CDR3 has 14 residues. V gave up 1 base and J gave up 5 bases, with 11 bases separating them. Germline V lookup: CDR1 SGHVS, CDR2 FQNEAQ. The CDR3 spells CASSLVRVGTEAFF. CDR3 DNA: TGTGCCAGCAGCTTAGTCAGGGTCGGGACTGAAGCTTTCTTT.

The genes are TRBV6-2 or TRBV6-3 and TRBJ1-1, with D maybe TRBD1 (6 bases). The V gene lost 0 bases and the J gene lost 4 bases, with 15 bases spanning the gap. CDR3 length: 16 residues. Germline V CDR1 and CDR2: MNHEY, SVGEGT. The CDR3 is CASSYSQGRVSTEAFF. The CDR3 nucleotides are TGTGCCAGCAGTTACTCTCAGGGGAGGGTGAGCACTGAAGCTTTCTTT.

This chain uses TRBV9 with TRBJ1-1; D might be TRBD1 (6 bases). Per the germline V gene, CDR1 is SGDLS and CDR2 is YYNGEE. Trimming shortened V by 2 bases and J by 2 bases, and 10 bases separated the two germline ends. This CDR3 region has 14 residues. The CDR3 DNA reads TGTGCCAGCAGCGTGAACAGGGCCAACACTGAAGCTTTCTTT. It yields the protein CASSVNRANTEAFF.

V gene TRBV7-8 combines with J gene TRBJ2-7; perhaps TRBD2 as D (6 bases). Trimming took off 0 bases at V and 2 bases at J, with 14 bases between the two ends. Germline V gene lookup returns CDR1 SGHVS and CDR2 FQNEAQ. The CDR3 runs 16 residues. This CDR3 reads CASSLAPTSTAYEQYF. The CDR3 DNA follows: TGTGCCAGCAGCTTAGCTCCAACTAGCACCGCCTACGAGCAGTACTTC.

The chain has TRBV6-5 and TRBJ1-4; the D is unclear. The length of the CDR3 is 15 residues. V dropped 6 bases and J dropped 0 bases, with 11 bases sitting between them. CDR1 MNHEY and CDR2 SVGAGI come from the germline V gene. The CDR3: CASSFQVATNEKLFF. The DNA of the CDR3 is TGTGCCAGCAGCTTCCAGGTTGCAACTAATGAAAAACTGTTTTTT.

This chain connects TRBV27 to TRBJ1-2; no definite D call. V was clipped by 0 bases and J by 6 bases, with 11 bases between them. In germline, CDR1 is MNHEY, CDR2 SMNVEV (reference sequence). This CDR3 region has 14 residues. The CDR3 spells CASSLSPRLNGYTF. The CDR3 coding sequence is TGTGCCAGCAGTTTATCACCCCGCCTAAATGGCTACACCTTC.

The chain has TRBV2 and TRBJ2-1; tentative D call: TRBD2 (6 bases). This CDR3 comprises 14 residues. Deletions cut 7 bases from V and 7 bases from J, with 17 bases between. The germline gives CDR1 SNHLY, CDR2 FYNNEI. The CDR3 nucleotides are TGTGCCAGCACAGGCGGGGATCTGATGAATGAGCAGTTCTTC. Protein product: CASTGGDLMNEQFF.

The chain joins TRBV2 to TRBJ1-1; no clear D. Germline V lookup: CDR1 SNHLY, CDR2 FYNNEI. V lost 0 bases, J lost 5 bases, and 7 bases lay in between. The CDR3 runs to 13 residues. The CDR3: CASSEAETTEAFF. As DNA, the CDR3 is TGTGCCAGCAGTGAAGCCGAAACAACTGAAGCTTTCTTT.

This sequence joins TRBV20-1 and TRBJ1-2; no firm D call. The CDR3 contains 11 residues. Trimming removed 5 bases at V and 3 bases at J, with 7 bases between. The germline V gene encodes CDR1 DFQATT and CDR2 SNEGSKA (reference sequence). The CDR3 sequence is CSAPGYYGYTF. The CDR3 coding sequence is TGCAGTGCTCCGGGATACTATGGCTACACCTTC.

This chain uses TRBV5-4 with TRBJ2-1, with 7 bases matching TRBD2. The length of the CDR3 is 14 residues. Losses at the gene ends were 0 bases for V and 7 bases for J; bases not matched to a gene: 4. Per germline, CDR1 SGHNT and CDR2 YYREEE (reference sequence). This chain's CDR3 is CASSLGLAVNEQFF. The CDR3 nucleotides are TGTGCCAGCAGCTTGGGGCTAGCGGTAAATGAGCAGTTCTTC.

Comment on this clone: Mismatch with germline at one junction end may stem from a read error. The chain couples TRBV7-9 to TRBJ1-2; D ambiguous. CDR1 SEHNR and CDR2 FQNEAQ come from the germline V gene (reference sequence). The length of the CDR3 is 15 residues. DNA for the CDR3: TGTGCCAGCAGCTCGAACCGTGAAGGCCCCACCGGGTTAGCCTTC. This encodes CASSSNREGPTGLAF.

V is TRBV4-2 and J is TRBJ2-5, with a weak D call TRBD1 (5 bases). The CDR3 has 15 amino acids. Deletions cut 8 bases from V and 5 bases from J, with 21 bases between. Germline assignment: CDR1 LGHNA and CDR2 YNFKEQ. As DNA, the CDR3 is TGTGCCAGCCGGCGAGTTCCAAGGGGAACCGAGACCCAGTACTTC. It translates to CASRRVPRGTETQYF.

The V and J genes are TRBV24-1 and TRBJ1-2; maybe TRBD1 (5 bases). Deletions cut 3 bases from V and 7 bases from J, with 17 bases between. Germline CDR1 is KGHDR and CDR2 is SFDVKD. The CDR3 length is 15 residues. The CDR3 nucleotides are TGTGCCACCAGTGATGCCTCTGCAGGGCTCAGTGGCTACACCTTC. It is translated as CATSDASAGLSGYTF.

This clone was picked up a small number of times. This CDR3 reads CASSHGGGTEAFF. CDR3 nucleotide sequence: TGTGCCAGCAGTCATGGGGGGGGAACTGAAGCTTTCTTT. This chain joins TRBV12-3 or TRBV12-4 and TRBJ1-1, with D maybe TRBD1 (5 bases). The CDR3 is 13 residues long. V lost 5 bases and J 5 bases, leaving 12 bases between the germline ends.

The rearrangement links TRBV4-1 to TRBJ2-1; D unresolved. The V gene's germline CDR1 is MGHRA and CDR2 YSYEKL. The CDR3 is 13 residues long. The V gene lost 0 bases and the J gene lost 12 bases, with 12 bases spanning the gap. The CDR3 here is CASSQDNGFRQFF. DNA for the CDR3: TGCGCCAGCAGCCAAGATAACGGGTTCCGGCAGTTCTTC.

V and J are TRBV2 and TRBJ2-7, with 9 bases that match TRBD1. This CDR3 has 15 residues. Germline-derived CDR1 and CDR2 are SNHLY and FYNNEI. J gave up 6 bases and V 6 bases, and 12 bases lay outside the gene matches. The CDR3 sequence: CASSKADRGVTEQYF. Here the CDR3 DNA reads TGTGCCAGCAGCAAAGCCGACAGGGGGGTGACCGAGCAGTACTTC.

The V call is TRBV18, the J call TRBJ1-3; D possibly corresponds to TRBD1 (6 bases). The germline V and J ends were trimmed by 0 bases and 6 bases, with 12 bases remaining between them. The CDR3 is 15 residues long. Germline V gives CDR1 KGHSH, CDR2 LQKENI. In DNA form, the CDR3 reads TGTGCCAGCTCACCACCGAACAGGGTGGAAAACACCATATATTTT. Amino acids: CASSPPNRVENTIYF.

The chain is built from TRBV7-9 and TRBJ2-7, with 9 bases identical to TRBD1. V was clipped by 5 bases and J by 4 bases; unmatched bases: 12. CDR1 and CDR2 (germline): SEHNR, FQNEAQ (reference sequence). This CDR3 is 16 amino acids long. The CDR3 loop reads CASSAAPGQGRYEQYF. The CDR3 bases are TGTGCCAGCAGCGCAGCCCCGGGACAGGGAAGGTACGAGCAGTACTTC.

The J gene is TRBJ2-1, the V gene TRBV19, with 8 nucleotides matching TRBD2. Trimming removed 6 bases from V and 7 bases from J; junction bases left unmatched: 11. Looked up from germline, CDR1 is LNHDA and CDR2 is SQIVND (reference sequence). CDR3 size: 15 residues. The CDR3 DNA reads as TGTGCCAGTAGCCGTACTAGCGGCCAGGGGAATGAGCAGTTCTTC. Translation: CASSRTSGQGNEQFF.